The 10 T cell receptor beta chains reported below all come from one sample, sequenced in a study of shared clonotypes between healthy human individuals (dated by TCRdb to 2020 to 2022). Libraries came from the immunoSEQ multiplex PCR assay. What TCRdb holds here is the immuneACCESS table cut down to in-frame rearrangements. Part of the clones is not present; checked against another copy, under half of the missing clones reflect an unresolved V gene, and the others are unexplained. The sample table lists fewer than 200,000 clones, roughly 93% of them with a count of one. About 0.07% of the sample is held by the ten biggest clonotypes. The sample taken for sequencing was naive CD4+ T cells sorted from blood. The cell subset or site label, as the study defines it: CD45RA+ positively selected. The receptors shown here come from a young woman in good health.

The chain combines TRBV28 with TRBJ2-5, with D possibly being TRBD1 (6 bases). The J call may be faulty, since TRBJ2-7 better matches the DNA end. The germline V gene encodes CDR1 MDHEN and CDR2 SYDVKM. The CDR3 runs to 16 residues. The CDR3 sequence is CASSQSTTGVSYEQYF. CDR3 nucleotides: TGTGCCAGCAGTCAGTCGACGACAGGTGTCTCCTACGAGCAGTACTTC.

This chain uses TRBV18 with TRBJ1-4; D is undetermined. CDR3 length equals 13 residues. Deletions cut 1 base from V and 4 bases from J, with 4 bases between. CDR1 is KGHSH, CDR2 LQKENI, per germline. The CDR3 DNA follows: TGTGCCAGCTCACCACAGAATAATGAAAAACTGTTTTTT. It encodes CASSPQNNEKLFF.

The rearrangement uses TRBV5-8 and TRBJ2-5; unclear D gene. The J call may be mistaken, given a closer DNA end match to TRBJ2-7. The CDR3 length is 14 residues. Germline CDR1 is SGHTS and CDR2 is YDEGEE. In DNA, the CDR3 is TGTGCCAGCAGCTTGGGCCTCAGCTCCTACGAGCAGTACTTC. Amino acid sequence: CASSLGLSSYEQYF.

The rearrangement links TRBV19 to TRBJ2-6, with unresolved D. The germline V and J ends were trimmed by 3 bases and 0 bases, with 6 bases remaining between them. The CDR3 extends over 15 amino acids. Germline V gene data show CDR1 as LNHDA and CDR2 as SQIVND (reference sequence). CDR3 in amino acids: CASSIAHSGANVLTF. The CDR3 DNA reads TGTGCCAGTAGTATCGCGCACTCTGGGGCCAACGTCCTGACTTTC.

J is TRBJ2-5 and V is TRBV28; D may be TRBD1 (5 bases). The J call is in doubt because the DNA end fits TRBJ2-7 better. Germline V gene data show CDR1 as MDHEN and CDR2 as SYDVKM. The CDR3 totals 12 residues. The CDR3 DNA is TGTGCCAGCGTTGGCAGGGTCAGCGAGCAGTACTTC. It encodes CASVGRVSEQYF.

The chain is built from TRBV18 and TRBJ2-6; possibly TRBD1 or TRBD2 for D (5 bases each). The V gene lost 3 bases and the J gene lost 0 bases, with 15 bases spanning the gap. This CDR3 spans 18 amino acids. The germline V gene encodes CDR1 KGHSH and CDR2 LQKENI. The CDR3 DNA sequence: TGTGCCAGCTCACCGGCAATCGGGGCACTCTCTGGGGCCAACGTCCTGACTTTC. Amino acids: CASSPAIGALSGANVLTF.

The V call is TRBV5-1, the J call TRBJ1-2; tentative D call: TRBD1 (6 bases). V was pared by 4 bases and J by 4 bases, with 14 bases between. The CDR3 is 14 residues long. From germline, CDR1 is SGHRS and CDR2 YFSETQ. The DNA of the CDR3 is TGCGCCAGCAGCCCCCCCGGGACATCCTATGGCTACACCTTC. Its protein product is CASSPPGTSYGYTF.

The chain joins TRBV5-1 to TRBJ2-1, with 10 bases lining up with TRBD2. Germline CDR1 and CDR2: SGHRS and YFSETQ. The J segment lost 7 bases and the V segment lost 2 bases, leaving 6 bases of the junction unmatched. The CDR3 consists of 15 residues. The CDR3 region has the DNA TGCGCCAGCAGCTTTACAGGACTAGCGGATAATGAGCAGTTCTTC. Protein sequence: CASSFTGLADNEQFF.

This sequence joins TRBV30 and TRBJ1-6; D unresolved. The CDR3 extends over 14 amino acids. Trimming took off 0 bases at V and 7 bases at J, with 10 bases between the two ends. Germline lookup yields CDR1 GTSNPN and CDR2 SVGIG (reference sequence). CDR3 sequence reads: CAWSVRKGNSPLHF. CDR3 sequence (DNA): TGTGCCTGGAGTGTACGGAAAGGGAATTCACCCCTCCACTTT.

The J gene is TRBJ1-3, the V gene TRBV30; 7 bases match TRBD1. The CDR3 loop spans 14 amino acids. V was pared by 3 bases and J by 3 bases, with 5 bases of the junction left unmatched. CDR1 and CDR2 from the germline V gene are GTSNPN and SVGIG (reference sequence). As DNA, the CDR3 is TGTGCCTGGAGAAACAGGGGCGTTGGAAACACCATATATTTT. The encoded protein is CAWRNRGVGNTIYF.